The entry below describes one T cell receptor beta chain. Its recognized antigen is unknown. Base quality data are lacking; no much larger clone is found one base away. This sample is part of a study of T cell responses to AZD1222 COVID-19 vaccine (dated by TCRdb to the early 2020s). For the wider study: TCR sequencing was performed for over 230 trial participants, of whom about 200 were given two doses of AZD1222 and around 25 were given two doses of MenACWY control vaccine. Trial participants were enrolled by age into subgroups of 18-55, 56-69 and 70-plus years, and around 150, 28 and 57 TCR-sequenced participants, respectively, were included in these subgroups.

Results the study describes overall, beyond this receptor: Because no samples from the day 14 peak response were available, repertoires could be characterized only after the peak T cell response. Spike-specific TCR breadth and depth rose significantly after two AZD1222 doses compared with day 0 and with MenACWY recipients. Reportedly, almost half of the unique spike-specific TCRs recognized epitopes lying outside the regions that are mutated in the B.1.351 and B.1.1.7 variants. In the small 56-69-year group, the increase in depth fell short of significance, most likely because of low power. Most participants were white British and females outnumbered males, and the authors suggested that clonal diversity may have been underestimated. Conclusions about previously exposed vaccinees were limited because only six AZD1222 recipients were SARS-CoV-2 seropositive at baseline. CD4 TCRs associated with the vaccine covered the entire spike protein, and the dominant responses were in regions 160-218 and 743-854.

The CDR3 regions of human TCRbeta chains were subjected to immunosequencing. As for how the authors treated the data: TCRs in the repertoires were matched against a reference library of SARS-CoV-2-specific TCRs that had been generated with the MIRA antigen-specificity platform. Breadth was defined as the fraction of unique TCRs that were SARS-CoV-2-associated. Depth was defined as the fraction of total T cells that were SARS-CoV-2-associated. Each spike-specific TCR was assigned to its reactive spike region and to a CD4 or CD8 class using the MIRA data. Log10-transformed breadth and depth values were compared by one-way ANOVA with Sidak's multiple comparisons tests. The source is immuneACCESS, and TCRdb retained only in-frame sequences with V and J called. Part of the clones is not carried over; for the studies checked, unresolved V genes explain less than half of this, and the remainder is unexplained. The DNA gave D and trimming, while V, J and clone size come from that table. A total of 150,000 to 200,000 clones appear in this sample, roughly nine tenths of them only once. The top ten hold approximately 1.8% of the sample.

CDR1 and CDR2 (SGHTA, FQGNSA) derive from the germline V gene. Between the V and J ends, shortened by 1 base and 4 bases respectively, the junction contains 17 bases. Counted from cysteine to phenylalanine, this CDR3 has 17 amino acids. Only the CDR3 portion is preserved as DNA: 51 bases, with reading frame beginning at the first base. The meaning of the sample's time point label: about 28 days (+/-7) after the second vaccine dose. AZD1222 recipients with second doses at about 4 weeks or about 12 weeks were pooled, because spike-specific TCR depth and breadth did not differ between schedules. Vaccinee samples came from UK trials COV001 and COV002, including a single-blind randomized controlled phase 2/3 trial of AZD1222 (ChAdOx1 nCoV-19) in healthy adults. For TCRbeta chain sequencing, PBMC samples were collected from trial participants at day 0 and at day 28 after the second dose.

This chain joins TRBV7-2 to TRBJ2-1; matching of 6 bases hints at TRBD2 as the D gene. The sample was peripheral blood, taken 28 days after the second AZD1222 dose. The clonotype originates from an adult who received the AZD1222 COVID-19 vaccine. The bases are TGTGCCAGCAGCTTAGGACTGGCGGGACTGAGGTACAATGAGCAGTTCTTC. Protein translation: CASSLGLAGLRYNEQFF.